The 21 T cell receptor beta chains below all came from one sample that was sequenced in a study of blood T cell repertoires in COVID-19 (dated by TCRdb to between 2020 and 2021). Library preparation employed the immunoSEQ multiplex PCR assay. TCRdb obtained this table from immuneACCESS and retained in-frame rearrangements with V and J assigned. These tables miss some clones; where compared with another copy, unresolved V genes account for less than half of the shortfall, and the remainder is unexplained. The table for this sample lists 65,000 to 75,000 clones; around 74% of them were counted only once. The ten largest make up 21% of the sample. Sequencing was done on a sample of peripheral blood. These receptors were collected from a man aged 65 to 79 with acute or convalescent COVID-19.

V usage is TRBV28 and J usage is TRBJ1-6; D possibly corresponds to TRBD1 (5 bases). This CDR3 is built from 15 residues. The germline V gene encodes CDR1 MDHEN and CDR2 SYDVKM. V lost 6 bases and J lost 9, with 18 bases in between. CDR3 nucleotide sequence: TGTGCCAGCAGCTCCGTACCCCAGGGTGGTTCACCCCTCCACTTT. This sequence encodes CASSSVPQGGSPLHF.

This rearrangement joins TRBV3-1 (or the pseudogene TRBV3-2) to TRBJ1-5; no firm D call. V was pared by 6 bases and J by 3 bases, with 18 bases between. The CDR3 covers 16 residues. Germline V gene sequence: CDR1 LGHDT, CDR2 YNNKEL (reference sequence). The CDR3 loop reads CASSMSTRPPNQPQHF. As DNA, the CDR3 is TGTGCCAGCAGTATGTCAACGAGGCCTCCCAATCAGCCCCAGCATTTT.

There are a few counts of this clone. This chain joins TRBV19 and TRBJ2-7, with D possibly being TRBD1 (6 bases). The CDR3 loop spans 14 amino acids. CDR1 is LNHDA and CDR2 is SQIVND in the germline V gene (reference sequence). V lost 3 bases and J 5 bases, leaving 14 bases between the germline ends. CDR3 loop: CASSIMGAGDEQYF. CDR3 DNA: TGTGCCAGTAGTATCATGGGGGCGGGTGACGAGCAGTACTTC. Full variable domain (remainder filled in from reference TRBV19 and TRBJ2-7): DGGITQSPKYLFRKEGQNVTLSCEQNLNHDAMYWYRQDPGQGLRLIYYSQIVNDFQKGDIAEGYSVSREKKESFPLTVTSAQKNPTAFYLCASSIMGAGDEQYFGPGTRLTVT.

This clone has only one observation. The chain carries TRBV27 and TRBJ1-3; D remains ambiguous. The CDR3 contains 15 residues. Germline values: CDR1 MNHEY, CDR2 SMNVEV (reference sequence). V was shortened by 2 bases and J by 2 bases, with 10 bases between the two germline ends. The CDR3 DNA sequence: TGTGCCAGCAGTTTAAAAGGCGGGACTGGAAACACCATATATTTT. It is translated as CASSLKGGTGNTIYF.

In its sample, this clone was seen a few times. This rearrangement joins TRBV7-6 to TRBJ2-6; D not resolved. Germline V gene lookup returns CDR1 SGHVS and CDR2 FNYEAQ. The length of the CDR3 is 15 residues. V was clipped by 5 bases and J by 1 base, with 9 bases between them. DNA of the CDR3: TGTGCCAGCAGCGCCGACACGTCTGGGGCCAACGTCCTGACTTTC. Its protein is CASSADTSGANVLTF.

This chain joins TRBV30 and TRBJ1-1; unclear D gene. CDR3 size: 14 residues. V gave up 2 bases and J gave up 2 bases, with 12 bases separating them. From germline, CDR1 is GTSNPN and CDR2 SVGIG (reference sequence). The CDR3 spells CAWSLERKNTEAFF. In DNA form, the CDR3 reads TGTGCCTGGAGTCTCGAGAGGAAAAACACTGAAGCTTTCTTT.

This chain uses TRBV5-6 with TRBJ1-4; D perhaps matches TRBD1 (5 bases). The germline V and J ends were trimmed by 0 bases and 6 bases, with 6 bases remaining between them. This CDR3 has 13 amino acids. In germline, CDR1 is SGHDT, CDR2 YYEEEE. The chain's CDR3 is CASSLARDEKLFF. The CDR3 DNA sequence: TGTGCCAGCAGCTTGGCCAGGGATGAAAAACTGTTTTTT.

The V gene is TRBV19, the J gene TRBJ2-2, with D perhaps TRBD1 (6 bases). Germline V gene data show CDR1 as LNHDA and CDR2 as SQIVND (reference sequence). Deletions cut 7 bases from V and 7 bases from J, with 22 bases between. This CDR3 has 16 amino acids. The CDR3 nucleotides are TGTGCCAGTACCCTCTGGGGGCAGACGTCCGGCGGGGAGCTGTTTTTT. This encodes CASTLWGQTSGGELFF.

The V and J genes are TRBV27 and TRBJ2-3; D is possibly TRBD1 (5 bases). Germline values: CDR1 MNHEY, CDR2 SMNVEV (reference sequence). CDR3 length: 15 amino acids. Trimming left V 0 bases short and J 2 bases short, with 9 bases between. CDR3 residues: CASSLSGPPTDTQYF. The CDR3 DNA is TGTGCCAGCAGTTTATCGGGGCCACCCACAGATACGCAGTATTTT.

The chain combines TRBV21-1 with TRBJ2-7; the DNA was not used to check the table's D call, TRBD2. TRBV21-1 is listed as a pseudogene. The CDR3 extends over 15 amino acids. CDR3 in amino acids: CASTMTSESSYEQYF. The CDR3 nucleotides are TGTGCCAGCACCATGACCTCGGAGAGCTCCTACGAGCAGTACTTC.

In its sample, this clone was seen once. The rearrangement joins TRBV29-1 to TRBJ2-2, with 7 bases aligning to TRBD2. CDR1 and CDR2 (germline): SQVTM, ANQGSEA. With 4 bases clipped from V and 8 bases from J, the junction kept 4 bases outside the gene matches. There are 12 residues in the CDR3. The CDR3 sequence: CSVGEGQGELFF. The CDR3 DNA is TGCAGCGTTGGGGAGGGGCAGGGGGAGCTGTTTTTT.

This clone is a singleton in its sample. The V gene is TRBV28, the J gene TRBJ2-3; D is perhaps TRBD1 (5 bases). Germline V gene lookup returns CDR1 MDHEN and CDR2 SYDVKM. This CDR3 is built from 17 residues. Trimming removed 6 bases from V and 1 base from J, with 20 bases in between. DNA of the CDR3: TGTGCCAGCAGCCGCTTTTTCGGTGGGGCGCGCACAGATACGCAGTATTTT. Amino acid sequence: CASSRFFGGARTDTQYF.

The chain links TRBV5-6 to TRBJ1-1; D ambiguous. V gave up 4 bases and J gave up 4 bases, with 29 bases separating them. There are 19 residues in the CDR3. Germline V gene sequence: CDR1 SGHDT, CDR2 YYEEEE. The CDR3 bases are TGTGCCAGCAGCCCTCGCTTGGACGGGTCTCCCCTTGCGGGCACTGAAGCTTTCTTT. Encoded protein: CASSPRLDGSPLAGTEAFF.

The DNA of the CDR3 is TGTGCCAGCACCGGAGGGGGAGGGGTCGAGCAGTACTTC. It yields the protein CASTGGGGVEQYF. This chain uses TRBV11-2 with TRBJ2-7, with a tentative D call TRBD2 (7 bases). The CDR3 runs to 13 residues. The V gene's germline CDR1 is SGHAT and CDR2 FQNNGV. Trimming shortened V by 7 bases and J by 6 bases, and 16 bases separated the two germline ends.

V usage is TRBV3-1 (or the pseudogene TRBV3-2) and J usage is TRBJ1-2; no clear D gene. The CDR3 sequence is 14 residues long. Trimming pared 1 base from V and 5 bases from J, leaving 11 bases between. Germline loops: CDR1 LGHDT, CDR2 YNNKEL (reference sequence). The CDR3 loop reads CASSQGTRLYGYTF. The CDR3 nucleotides read TGTGCCAGCAGCCAAGGTACGCGGTTGTATGGCTACACCTTC.

This clone was picked up a small number of times. The rearrangement joins TRBV6-5 to TRBJ2-7, with TRBD1 identical over 7 bases. V trimming: 7 bases; J trimming: 0 bases; junction bases outside the gene matches: 6. CDR1 is MNHEY, CDR2 SVGAGI, per germline. CDR3 length equals 14 residues. CDR3 in DNA: TGTGCCAGCACCGGACAGGAGAGCTCCTACGAGCAGTACTTC. Its protein product is CASTGQESSYEQYF.

The J gene is TRBJ1-2, the V gene TRBV28; D is ambiguous. The CDR3 sequence is 13 residues long. Germline CDR1 is MDHEN and CDR2 is SYDVKM. Trimming stripped 2 bases from V and 9 bases from J, with 13 bases between. This CDR3 is CASSLGGHLSYTF. Written as DNA, the CDR3 is TGTGCCAGCAGTTTAGGAGGCCACCTGAGCTACACCTTC.

Only one count was recorded for this clone. The rearrangement uses TRBV18 and TRBJ2-3; D is perhaps TRBD1 (6 bases). The ends were cut back, 3 bases at V and 0 bases at J, with 16 bases in the middle. This CDR3 contains 17 residues. The germline V gene has CDR1 KGHSH and CDR2 LQKENI. In nucleotides, the CDR3 is TGTGCCAGCTCACCGCGTGGTTCAGGGGCTAGCACAGATACGCAGTATTTT. Translation gives CASSPRGSGASTDTQYF.

V usage is TRBV7-3 and J usage is TRBJ2-3; 7 nucleotides line up with TRBD1. The V gene's germline CDR1 is SGHTA and CDR2 FQGTGA. CDR3 length: 13 amino acids. V shed 5 bases and J 1 base; nucleotides not matched to a gene: 0. CDR3: CASSTGGTDTQYF. CDR3 coding DNA: TGTGCCAGCAGCACAGGGGGCACAGATACGCAGTATTTT.

This rearrangement joins TRBV5-4 to TRBJ1-4; TRBD1 aligns across 9 bases. Germline V gene lookup returns CDR1 SGHNT and CDR2 YYREEE (reference sequence). The CDR3 is made up of 14 amino acids. After removal of 2 bases from V and 5 bases from J, the junction contained 1 base not matched to a gene. This CDR3 is CASSFDRGNEKLFF. The CDR3, as DNA: TGTGCCAGCAGCTTCGACAGGGGGAATGAAAAACTGTTTTTT.

This clone was detected only a few times. The chain links TRBV4-1 to TRBJ2-2; D gene ambiguous. Germline V lookup: CDR1 MGHRA, CDR2 YSYEKL. Trimming removed 2 bases from V and 4 bases from J, with 8 bases in between. This CDR3 has 14 amino acids. This chain's CDR3 is CASSQRSFTGELFF. The CDR3 bases are TGCGCCAGCAGCCAAAGGAGTTTCACCGGGGAGCTGTTTTTT.